A selection of T cell receptor beta chains follows, all from one sample in a study of T-cell memory formation after mild COVID-19. TCRdb fed the 5' RACE reads into MiXCR, producing one record per CDR3 protein. The sample lists some 200,000 distinct CDR3 sequences, 20% to 25% seen once, with 20% to 25% in the top ten. The source material was PBMCs or a T cell subset sorted from them (not recorded which). All receptors come from an adult woman who had mild COVID-19 (a few samples of this study predate the infection). Cell type and time point are not known. CDR3s include the opening cysteine and the closing phenylalanine or tryptophan. A D gene is named only where the DNA matches it firmly. Where a row states a size, it is once, few, many or the class of an expanded clone; other rows omit it.

J: TRBJ2-5; D: TRBD2; size: .; V: TRBV4-1; DNA: TGCGCCAGCAGCCAAGGCGGACTAGCGGGGGGCTCGTACCAAGAGACCCAGTACTTC; CDR3: CASSQGGLAGGSYQETQYF
J: TRBJ1-1; D: TRBD1; size: .; V: TRBV11-2; DNA: TGTGCCAGCAGCTTAGGCTCAGGGGGCAGGGACACTGAAGCTTTCTTT; CDR3: CASSLGSGGRDTEAFF
J: TRBJ2-3; D: TRBD2; size: many; V: TRBV3-1; DNA: TGTGCCAGCAGCCAAGCGGGGGGGCCCACAGATACGCAGTATTTT; CDR3: CASSQAGGPTDTQYF
J: TRBJ1-2; D: .; size: .; V: TRBV9; DNA: TGTGCCAGCAGCGGTCAGGGTCCGGGGAATGGCTACACCTTC; CDR3: CASSGQGPGNGYTF
J: TRBJ2-3; D: TRBD2; size: .; V: TRBV20-1; DNA: TGCAGTGCTAGAGAGCTCGCGGGAGCGACAGATACGCAGTATTTT; CDR3: CSARELAGATDTQYF
J: TRBJ2-5; D: TRBD2; size: .; V: TRBV27; DNA: TGTGCCAGCAGTTCGGGGGAGGGGACCCAGTACTTC; CDR3: CASSSGEGTQYF
J: TRBJ2-3; D: TRBD1; size: .; V: TRBV27; DNA: TGTGCCAGCATTTCCTCCTTTGAGGGACAGAGCACAGATACGCAGTATTTT; CDR3: CASISSFEGQSTDTQYF
J: TRBJ2-7; D: .; size: .; V: TRBV6-2/TRBV6-3; DNA: TGTGCCAGCAGCTTGGAGGAGGTCTACGAGCAGTACTTC; CDR3: CASSLEEVYEQYF
J: TRBJ1-5; D: TRBD1; size: .; V: TRBV2; DNA: TGTGCCAGCAGCGGGACAGGGGGAAGCAATCAGCCCCAGCATTTT; CDR3: CASSGTGGSNQPQHF
J: TRBJ2-4; D: TRBD2; size: .; V: TRBV20-1; DNA: TGCAGTGCTAACGGACTAGCGGGAGGGCGAAACATTCAGTACTTC; CDR3: CSANGLAGGRNIQYF
J: TRBJ2-2; D: .; size: .; V: TRBV29-1; DNA: TGCAGCGTTGTTGACAGTGTCACCGGGGAGCTGTTTTTT; CDR3: CSVVDSVTGELFF
J: TRBJ1-1; D: TRBD1; size: few; V: TRBV5-6; DNA: TGTGCCAGCAGACTAGGACAGGGAGGCACTGAAGCTTTCTTT; CDR3: CASRLGQGGTEAFF
J: TRBJ2-1; D: .; size: few; V: TRBV27; DNA: TGTGCCAGCAGTTTAAGGCAGGGCAATGAGCAGTTCTTC; CDR3: CASSLRQGNEQFF
J: TRBJ2-7; D: .; size: .; V: TRBV6-1; DNA: TGTGCCAGCACCCCAGAGGGTCAACCCTACGAGCAGTACTTC; CDR3: CASTPEGQPYEQYF
J: TRBJ2-7; D: TRBD2; size: few; V: TRBV20-1; DNA: TGCAGTGCTAGAGTAGAAAGGGCGGGAGCCCTCTCCTACGAGCAGTACTTC; CDR3: CSARVERAGALSYEQYF
J: TRBJ2-1; D: .; size: few; V: TRBV7-9; DNA: TGTGCCAGCAGCTCCCTCGACCCAGGGAATGAGCAGTTCTTC; CDR3: CASSSLDPGNEQFF
J: TRBJ2-3; D: .; size: few; V: TRBV5-1; DNA: TGCGCCAGCAGCTTGCGAGACAACACAGATACGCAGTATTTT; CDR3: CASSLRDNTDTQYF